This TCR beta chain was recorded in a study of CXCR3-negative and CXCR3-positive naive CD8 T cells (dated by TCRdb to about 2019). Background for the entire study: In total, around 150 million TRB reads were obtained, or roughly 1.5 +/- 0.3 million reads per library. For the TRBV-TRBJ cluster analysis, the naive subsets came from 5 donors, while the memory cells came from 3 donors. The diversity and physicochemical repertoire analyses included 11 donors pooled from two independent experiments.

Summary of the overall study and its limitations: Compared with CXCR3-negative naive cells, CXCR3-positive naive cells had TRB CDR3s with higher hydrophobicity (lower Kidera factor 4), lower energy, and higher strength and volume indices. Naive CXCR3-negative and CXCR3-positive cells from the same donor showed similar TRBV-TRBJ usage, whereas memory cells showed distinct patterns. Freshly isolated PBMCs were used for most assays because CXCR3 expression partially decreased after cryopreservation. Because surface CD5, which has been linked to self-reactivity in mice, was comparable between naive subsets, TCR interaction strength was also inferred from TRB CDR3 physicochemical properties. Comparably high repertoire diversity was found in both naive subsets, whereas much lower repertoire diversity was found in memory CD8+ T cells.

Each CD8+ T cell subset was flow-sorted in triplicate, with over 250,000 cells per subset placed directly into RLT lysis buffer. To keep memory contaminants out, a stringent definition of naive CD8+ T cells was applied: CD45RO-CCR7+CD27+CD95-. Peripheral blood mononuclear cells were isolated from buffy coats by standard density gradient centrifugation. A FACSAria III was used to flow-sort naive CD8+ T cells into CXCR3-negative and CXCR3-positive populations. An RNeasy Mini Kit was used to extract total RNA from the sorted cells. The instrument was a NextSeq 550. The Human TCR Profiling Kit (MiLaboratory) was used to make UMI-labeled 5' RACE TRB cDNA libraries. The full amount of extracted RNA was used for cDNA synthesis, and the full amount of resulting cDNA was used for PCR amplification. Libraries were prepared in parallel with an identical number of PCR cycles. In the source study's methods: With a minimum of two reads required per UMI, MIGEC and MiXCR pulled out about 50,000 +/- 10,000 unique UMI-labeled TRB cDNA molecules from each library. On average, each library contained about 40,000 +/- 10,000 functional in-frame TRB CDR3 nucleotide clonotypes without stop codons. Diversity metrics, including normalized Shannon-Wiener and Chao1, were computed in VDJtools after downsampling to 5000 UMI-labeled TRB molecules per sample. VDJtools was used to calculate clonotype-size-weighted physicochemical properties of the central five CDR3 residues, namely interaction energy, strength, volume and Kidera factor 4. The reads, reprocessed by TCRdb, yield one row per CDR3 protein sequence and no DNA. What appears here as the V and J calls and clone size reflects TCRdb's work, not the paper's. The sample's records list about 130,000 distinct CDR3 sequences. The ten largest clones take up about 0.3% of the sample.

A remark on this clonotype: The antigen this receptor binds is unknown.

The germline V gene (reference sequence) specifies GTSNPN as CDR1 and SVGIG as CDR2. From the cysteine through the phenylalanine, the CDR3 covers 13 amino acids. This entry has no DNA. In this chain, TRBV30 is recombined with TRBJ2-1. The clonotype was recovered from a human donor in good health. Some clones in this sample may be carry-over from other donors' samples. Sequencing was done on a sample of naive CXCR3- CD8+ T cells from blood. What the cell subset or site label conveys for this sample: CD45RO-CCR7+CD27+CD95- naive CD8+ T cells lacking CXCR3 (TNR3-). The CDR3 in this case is CAWSILTYNEQFF.